This T cell receptor (beta chain) was sequenced for a study of blood T cell repertoires in COVID-19. Study-level information: The analysed material was cDNA or gDNA that came from T cells, B-cell-depleted T cells, or PBMCs.

The data were produced by immunoSEQ multiplex PCR, yet TCRdb's version contains in-frame clones alone and is incomplete. The table lists about 30,000 clones, 87% of them singletons. Only one count was recorded for this clone. Germline V gene data show CDR1 as LGHDT and CDR2 as YNNKEL (reference sequence). Unmatched junction bases numbered 5, after V lost 4 bases and J lost 0 bases. There are 17 residues in the CDR3. J is TRBJ2-6 and V is TRBV3-1 (or the pseudogene TRBV3-2); 8 positions match TRBD1. Material: peripheral blood. The TCR was taken from a human donor in a cohort sampled during active COVID-19. The CDR3 DNA reads as TGTGCCAGCAGCCCCGGGACAGGCACCTCTGGGGCCAACGTCCTGACTTTC. It specifies CASSPGTGTSGANVLTF.